This TCR beta chain comes out of a study of T cell responses to AZD1222 COVID-19 vaccine. TCRdb keeps only in-frame clones here, not all; method: immunoSEQ multiplex PCR. The data contain 40,000 to 50,000 clones, approximately 80% of them singletons. This CDR3 region has 15 residues. V was pared by 3 bases and J by 3 bases, with 7 bases of the junction left unmatched. Germline loops: CDR1 LNHDA, CDR2 SQIVND (reference sequence). This chain joins TRBV19 and TRBJ2-7, with TRBD1 matching over 8 bases. The source of this sequence is an adult who received the AZD1222 COVID-19 vaccine. This specimen was peripheral blood, taken 28 days after the second AZD1222 dose. The CDR3 here is CASSISPTGVYEQYF. In nucleotides, the CDR3 is TGTGCCAGTAGTATTTCCCCGACAGGGGTCTACGAGCAGTACTTC.